This is a list of T cell receptor beta chains from one sample in a study of blood T cell repertoires in COVID-19. The repertoire was sequenced with immunoSEQ multiplex PCR; TCRdb's copy has only in-frame clones and lacks some. The sample records approximately 110,000 clones, 86% being singletons. The sample comprised peripheral blood. The receptors stem from a human donor in a cohort sampled during active COVID-19. Both conserved end residues are part of each CDR3. Each record gives: clone size, V gene, D gene, J gene, CDR3 protein, CDR3 DNA. D genes are given only for firm matches. Expanded clones are given a class, and other clones once, few, many or no size at all.

clone_size: .
v_call: TRBV2
d_call: TRBD1
j_call: TRBJ1-5
cdr3_aa: CASRGQGDQPQHF
cdr3_nt: TGTGCCAGCAGGGGACAGGGGGATCAGCCCCAGCATTTT

clone_size: .
v_call: TRBV7-8
d_call: TRBD1
j_call: TRBJ1-2
cdr3_aa: CASSPRGRLYGYTF
cdr3_nt: TGTGCCAGCAGCCCGAGGGGGCGCCTCTATGGCTACACCTTC

clone_size: .
v_call: TRBV11-2
d_call: TRBD2
j_call: TRBJ2-7
cdr3_aa: CASSSALAVSSYEQYF
cdr3_nt: TGTGCCAGCAGCTCCGCCCTAGCGGTATCCTCCTACGAGCAGTACTTC

clone_size: .
v_call: TRBV28
d_call: TRBD1
j_call: TRBJ1-5
cdr3_aa: CASSLGRGQGAYQPQHF
cdr3_nt: TGTGCCAGCAGTTTAGGGCGGGGACAGGGGGCTTATCAGCCCCAGCATTTT

clone_size: .
v_call: TRBV28
d_call: .
j_call: TRBJ1-6
cdr3_aa: CASSLTPLGGRNSPLHF
cdr3_nt: TGTGCCAGCAGTTTAACCCCTTTAGGAGGGAGGAATTCACCCCTCCACTTT

clone_size: .
v_call: TRBV30
d_call: TRBD2
j_call: TRBJ2-7
cdr3_aa: CAWSLLAGGEQYF
cdr3_nt: TGTGCCTGGAGTCTCCTAGCGGGTGGCGAGCAGTACTTC

clone_size: .
v_call: TRBV15
d_call: TRBD2
j_call: TRBJ2-7
cdr3_aa: CATSIHFPGLAGGKPLEQYF
cdr3_nt: TGTGCCACCAGCATCCACTTTCCGGGACTAGCGGGAGGAAAGCCACTCGAGCAGTACTTC

clone_size: .
v_call: TRBV10-3
d_call: .
j_call: TRBJ2-1
cdr3_aa: CAITAQGGYNEQFF
cdr3_nt: TGTGCCATCACGGCCCAAGGCGGGTACAATGAGCAGTTCTTC

clone_size: .
v_call: TRBV3-1/TRBV3-2
d_call: .
j_call: TRBJ2-3
cdr3_aa: CASSSDSTDTQYF
cdr3_nt: TGTGCCAGCAGCAGCGACAGCACAGATACGCAGTATTTT

clone_size: .
v_call: TRBV5-1
d_call: TRBD1
j_call: TRBJ2-7
cdr3_aa: CASSLQGGARNEQYF
cdr3_nt: TGCGCCAGCAGCTTACAAGGGGGCGCGAGAAACGAGCAGTACTTC

clone_size: once
v_call: TRBV3-1/TRBV3-2
d_call: TRBD1
j_call: TRBJ1-5
cdr3_aa: CASSQDSTGGMGQPQHF
cdr3_nt: TGTGCCAGCAGCCAAGATTCAACAGGGGGCATGGGACAGCCCCAGCATTTT

clone_size: .
v_call: TRBV11-2
d_call: TRBD2
j_call: TRBJ2-3
cdr3_aa: CASSLGTSADTQYF
cdr3_nt: TGTGCCAGCAGCTTAGGGACTAGTGCTGATACGCAGTATTTT

clone_size: once
v_call: TRBV28
d_call: TRBD1
j_call: TRBJ1-6
cdr3_aa: CASSPGTPTGFYSPLHF
cdr3_nt: TGTGCCAGCAGCCCAGGGACCCCGACAGGGTTTTATTCACCCCTCCACTTT

clone_size: many
v_call: TRBV27
d_call: TRBD1
j_call: TRBJ1-5
cdr3_aa: CASSSTGSGNQPQHF
cdr3_nt: TGTGCCAGCAGTTCGACAGGGTCCGGTAATCAGCCCCAGCATTTT

clone_size: .
v_call: TRBV4-1
d_call: .
j_call: TRBJ2-7
cdr3_aa: CASSQVDEQYF
cdr3_nt: TGCGCCAGCAGCCAAGTCGACGAGCAGTACTTC

clone_size: once
v_call: TRBV2
d_call: .
j_call: TRBJ1-1
cdr3_aa: CASSEILRNTEAFF
cdr3_nt: TGTGCCAGCAGTGAAATTTTGAGGAACACTGAAGCTTTCTTT

clone_size: once
v_call: TRBV6-4
d_call: TRBD1
j_call: TRBJ1-1
cdr3_aa: CASRGEQGANTEAFF
cdr3_nt: TGTGCCAGCAGGGGAGAACAGGGGGCAAACACTGAAGCTTTCTTT

clone_size: .
v_call: TRBV6-1
d_call: TRBD1
j_call: TRBJ2-7
cdr3_aa: CASSDPGTGWYEQYF
cdr3_nt: TGTGCCAGCAGTGACCCCGGGACAGGGTGGTACGAGCAGTACTTC

clone_size: few
v_call: TRBV27
d_call: .
j_call: TRBJ2-7
cdr3_aa: CATGTEVAYEQYF
cdr3_nt: TGTGCAACGGGCACGGAGGTGGCCTACGAGCAGTACTTC

clone_size: .
v_call: TRBV7-9
d_call: .
j_call: TRBJ2-1
cdr3_aa: CASSLGKGSSYNEQFF
cdr3_nt: TGTGCCAGCAGCTTAGGAAAAGGGAGCTCCTACAATGAGCAGTTCTTC

clone_size: .
v_call: TRBV4-1
d_call: TRBD2
j_call: TRBJ2-3
cdr3_aa: CASSPHRPTSGREDTQYF
cdr3_nt: TGCGCCAGCAGCCCCCATCGACCGACTAGCGGGAGGGAGGATACGCAGTATTTT

clone_size: .
v_call: TRBV2
d_call: .
j_call: TRBJ1-4
cdr3_aa: CASSRYREEKLFF
cdr3_nt: TGTGCCAGCAGTCGCTACAGGGAAGAAAAACTGTTTTTT

clone_size: .
v_call: TRBV19
d_call: TRBD1
j_call: TRBJ2-4
cdr3_aa: CASSIGTGPIQYF
cdr3_nt: TGTGCCAGTAGTATAGGGACAGGCCCCATTCAGTACTTC

clone_size: few
v_call: TRBV7-9
d_call: .
j_call: TRBJ1-2
cdr3_aa: CASSSYTYGYTF
cdr3_nt: TGTGCCAGCAGCTCGTACACGTATGGCTACACCTTC

clone_size: .
v_call: TRBV10-3
d_call: .
j_call: TRBJ1-5
cdr3_aa: CAISEFPSAGNQPQHF
cdr3_nt: TGTGCCATCAGTGAGTTCCCAAGCGCCGGCAATCAGCCCCAGCATTTT

clone_size: .
v_call: TRBV6-6
d_call: TRBD1
j_call: TRBJ1-6
cdr3_aa: CASSDRGNSPLHF
cdr3_nt: TGTGCCAGCAGTGACAGGGGAAATTCACCCCTCCACTTT

clone_size: .
v_call: TRBV28
d_call: .
j_call: TRBJ1-5
cdr3_aa: CASTLTGGVSQPQHF
cdr3_nt: TGTGCCAGCACACTTACGGGGGGCGTCAGTCAGCCCCAGCATTTT

clone_size: few
v_call: TRBV15
d_call: TRBD2
j_call: TRBJ2-7
cdr3_aa: CATSRDRGLAGVGGNYEQYF
cdr3_nt: TGTGCCACCAGCAGAGATAGGGGACTAGCGGGAGTAGGGGGAAACTACGAGCAGTACTTC